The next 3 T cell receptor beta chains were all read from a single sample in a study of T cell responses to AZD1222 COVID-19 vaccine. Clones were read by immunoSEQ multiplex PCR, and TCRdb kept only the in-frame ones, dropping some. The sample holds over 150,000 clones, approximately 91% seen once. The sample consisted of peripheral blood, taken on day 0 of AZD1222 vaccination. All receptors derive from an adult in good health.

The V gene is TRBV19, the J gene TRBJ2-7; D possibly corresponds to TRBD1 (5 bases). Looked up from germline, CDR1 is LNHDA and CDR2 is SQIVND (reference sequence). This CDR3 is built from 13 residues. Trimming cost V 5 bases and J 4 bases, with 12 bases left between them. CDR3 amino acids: CASSARQFYEQYF. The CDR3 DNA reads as TGTGCCAGTAGTGCCCGACAGTTTTACGAGCAGTACTTC.

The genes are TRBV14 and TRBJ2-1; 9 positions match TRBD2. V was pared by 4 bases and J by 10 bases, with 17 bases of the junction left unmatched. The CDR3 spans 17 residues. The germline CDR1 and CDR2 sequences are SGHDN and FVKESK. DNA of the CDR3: TGTGCCAGCAGCCGCAGACTAGCGGTTCCCTCAGTAGTGGAGCAGTTCTTC. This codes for CASSRRLAVPSVVEQFF.

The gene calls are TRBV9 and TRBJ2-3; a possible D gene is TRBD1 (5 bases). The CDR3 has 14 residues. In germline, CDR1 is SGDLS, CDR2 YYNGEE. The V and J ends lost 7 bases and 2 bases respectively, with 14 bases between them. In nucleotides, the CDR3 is TGTGCCAGCTCCCGCCCTGGGGCCACAGATACGCAGTATTTT. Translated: CASSRPGATDTQYF. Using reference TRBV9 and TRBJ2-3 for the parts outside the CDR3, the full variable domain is DSGVTQTPKHLITATGQRVTLRCSPRSGDLSVYWYQQSLDQGLQFLIQYYNGEERAKGNILERFSAQQFPDLHSELNLSSLELGDSALYFCASSRPGATDTQYFGPGTRLTVL.